This is a list of T cell receptor beta chains from one sample in a study of Graves' ophthalmopathy and Graves' hyperthyroidism. TCRdb fed the multiplex PCR reads into MiXCR, producing one record per CDR3 protein. Among hundreds of thousands of distinct CDR3 sequences listed, over 13% were seen once. The sample consisted of blood. The receptors were gathered from a woman in her 30s with Graves' ophthalmopathy. Each CDR3 is given with its conserved first and last residue. A D gene is named only where the DNA matches it firmly. Size tells how often a clone was seen (once, few, many) or the class of an expanded clone, and some rows leave it out.

CDR3aa	CDR3nt	len	v_gene	d_gene	j_gene	abundance
CASSETAFLNTEAFF	TGTGCCAGCAGTGAGACAGCGTTCCTGAACACTGAAGCTTTCTTT	15	TRBV27	NA	TRBJ1-1	many
CASSPTYSGTLLTYEQYF	TGTGCCAGCTCACCCACTTATTCCGGGACACTTTTAACCTACGAGCAGTACTTC	18	TRBV18	NA	TRBJ2-7	NA
CASSQDLSGTGYTF	TGTGCCAGCAGCCAAGATCTTTCAGGGACCGGCTACACCTTC	14	TRBV14	NA	TRBJ1-2	many
CASSFAGPYEQYF	TGTGCCAGCAGTTTTGCCGGCCCCTACGAGCAGTACTTC	13	TRBV28	NA	TRBJ2-7	many
CSARDESGELFF	TGCAGTGCTAGAGATGAGAGCGGGGAGCTGTTTTTT	12	TRBV20-1	NA	TRBJ2-2	many
CSAMTRDNSPLHF	TGCAGTGCAATGACCAGGGATAATTCACCCCTCCACTTT	13	TRBV20-1	NA	TRBJ1-6	few
CSARGDLAKNIQYF	TGCAGTGCTAGGGGGGACCTAGCCAAAAACATTCAGTACTTC	14	TRBV20-1	NA	TRBJ2-4	many
CASRTRDQPQHF	TGTGCCAGCAGGACAAGAGATCAGCCCCAGCATTTT	12	TRBV27	NA	TRBJ1-5	many
CASSLAGSINQPQHF	TGTGCCAGCAGCTTAGCTGGCAGCATCAATCAGCCCCAGCATTTT	15	TRBV7-9	NA	TRBJ1-5	many
CASGGTGSYGYTF	TGTGCCAGCGGCGGGACAGGGAGTTATGGCTACACCTTC	13	TRBV6-1	TRBD1	TRBJ1-2	NA
CASSSRDRQAKAEAFF	TGTGCCAGCAGCTCCCGGGACAGGCAGGCCAAGGCTGAAGCTTTCTTT	16	TRBV7-8	TRBD1	TRBJ1-1	few
CASSTQGAALHF	TGTGCCAGCAGCACACAGGGGGCAGCCCTCCACTTT	12	TRBV11-2	TRBD1	TRBJ1-6	many
CAWSVRTVWNTEAFF	TGTGCCTGGAGTGTACGGACAGTTTGGAACACTGAAGCTTTCTTT	15	TRBV30	NA	TRBJ1-1	many
CAWREGPAETQYF	TGTGCCTGGAGGGAGGGGCCGGCGGAGACCCAGTACTTC	13	TRBV30	NA	TRBJ2-5	many
CASSLAGGPMNTEAFF	TGCGCCAGCAGCTTGGCAGGGGGACCGATGAACACTGAAGCTTTCTTT	16	TRBV5-1	TRBD1	TRBJ1-1	many
CASSPRAMGEQYF	TGTGCCAGCAGTCCCCGGGCCATGGGGGAGCAGTACTTC	13	TRBV12-3/TRBV12-4	NA	TRBJ2-7	many
CASSPRDRTNTGELFF	TGTGCCAGTAGTCCCCGGGACAGGACGAACACCGGGGAGCTGTTTTTT	16	TRBV19	TRBD1	TRBJ2-2	many
CASSSAGIGNQPQHF	TGTGCCAGCAGCTCAGCAGGGATCGGCAATCAGCCCCAGCATTTT	15	TRBV5-5	NA	TRBJ1-5	few
CAISDSGLRDYEQYF	TGTGCCATCAGTGACTCGGGTCTTAGGGACTACGAGCAGTACTTC	15	TRBV10-3	NA	TRBJ2-7	NA
CASSADSHAKNIQYF	TGCGCCAGCAGTGCCGACAGTCATGCCAAAAACATTCAGTACTTC	15	TRBV10-2	NA	TRBJ2-4	many
CASSVELGGYETQYF	TGTGCCAGCAGTGTGGAACTAGGAGGGTACGAGACCCAGTACTTC	15	TRBV6-1	NA	TRBJ2-5	medium-sized
CASSEGSSISYEQYF	TGTGCCAGCAGTGAAGGTAGCAGCATCTCCTACGAGCAGTACTTC	15	TRBV6-1	NA	TRBJ2-7	NA
CASSWTGVTSYEQYF	TGCGCCAGCAGCTGGACAGGGGTAACCTCCTACGAGCAGTACTTC	15	TRBV5-1	TRBD1	TRBJ2-7	NA
CASSPWSTGELFF	TGTGCCAGCAGCCCCTGGAGCACCGGGGAGCTGTTTTTT	13	TRBV7-2	NA	TRBJ2-2	many
CASRSDSGSGNTIYF	TGTGCCAGTAGATCGGACAGCGGCTCTGGAAACACCATATATTTT	15	TRBV19	NA	TRBJ1-3	many
CSVSPLGRHSGNTIYF	TGCAGCGTTTCCCCGTTAGGGAGACACTCTGGAAACACCATATATTTT	16	TRBV29-1	NA	TRBJ1-3	many
CASSIRDSTYGYTF	TGTGCCAGTAGTATCCGGGACAGTACCTATGGCTACACCTTC	14	TRBV19	TRBD1	TRBJ1-2	NA
CASSFGLNYGYTF	TGTGCCAGCAGCTTTGGGCTAAACTATGGCTACACCTTC	13	TRBV7-2	NA	TRBJ1-2	many
CASSFRRGRNQPQHF	TGTGCCAGCAGTTTTCGAAGGGGGAGGAATCAGCCCCAGCATTTT	15	TRBV12-3/TRBV12-4	NA	TRBJ1-5	many
CASSLSTAGGRQETQYF	TGTGCCAGCTCACTATCAACCGCGGGGGGACGTCAAGAGACCCAGTACTTC	17	TRBV18	TRBD2	TRBJ2-5	many
CASSLVGTEPEAEQYF	TGTGCCAGCAGCTTAGTAGGGACAGAGCCGGAGGCTGAGCAGTACTTC	16	TRBV11-2	TRBD1	TRBJ2-7	NA
CASSFGGKETQYF	TGTGCCAGCAGTTTTGGTGGAAAAGAGACCCAGTACTTC	13	TRBV12-3/TRBV12-4	NA	TRBJ2-5	many
CSVERGQDHYGYTF	TGCAGCGTTGAGAGGGGGCAGGATCACTATGGCTACACCTTC	14	TRBV29-1	TRBD1	TRBJ1-2	many
CASSSFMGQVVEQYF	TGTGCCAGTAGTTCCTTTATGGGACAGGTGGTCGAGCAGTACTTC	15	TRBV19	TRBD1	TRBJ2-7	NA
CASRFGEKGEQYF	TGCGCCAGCAGATTTGGGGAGAAGGGCGAGCAGTACTTC	13	TRBV5-1	NA	TRBJ2-7	many
CASSDLGQGAGNTEAFF	TGTGCCAGCAGTGACCTCGGACAGGGGGCCGGGAACACTGAAGCTTTCTTT	17	TRBV27	TRBD1	TRBJ1-1	NA
CASSTGFNQPQHF	TGTGCCAGCAGTACAGGGTTCAATCAGCCCCAGCATTTT	13	TRBV12-3/TRBV12-4	NA	TRBJ1-5	NA
CATSTAGSSYNSPLHF	TGTGCCACCAGCACCGCAGGGAGCTCCTATAATTCACCCCTCCACTTT	16	TRBV15	NA	TRBJ1-6	many
CASSESTLGNSPLHF	TGCGCCAGCAGTGAGTCGACGCTGGGGAATTCACCCCTCCACTTT	15	TRBV10-2	NA	TRBJ1-6	many
CASSLSGGSSYEQYF	TGTGCCAGCAGTTTATCGGGGGGTAGCTCCTACGAGCAGTACTTC	15	TRBV27	NA	TRBJ2-7	many
CAISESRGASCNEQFF	TGTGCCATCAGTGAATCGAGGGGGGCTTCCTGCAATGAGCAGTTCTTC	16	TRBV10-3	NA	TRBJ2-1	few
CASSPRVWQPQHF	TGTGCCAGCAGCCCCCGTGTTTGGCAGCCCCAGCATTTT	13	TRBV12-3/TRBV12-4	NA	TRBJ1-5	once
CASSPPGWEQYF	TGTGCCAGCAGTCCGCCAGGTTGGGAGCAGTACTTC	12	TRBV6-1	NA	TRBJ2-7	many
CASSLRGTTYEQYF	TGTGCCAGCAGTTTAAGGGGAACCACCTACGAGCAGTACTTC	14	TRBV27	NA	TRBJ2-7	many
CASRPGAYEQYF	TGTGCCAGCAGGCCCGGGGCCTACGAGCAGTACTTC	12	TRBV28	NA	TRBJ2-7	many
CASSTADRGITYEQYF	TGTGCCAGCAGTACCGCGGACAGGGGGATCACCTACGAGCAGTACTTC	16	TRBV6-2/TRBV6-3	TRBD1	TRBJ2-7	many
CASSSTYAKKHGPLFF	TGTGCCAGCAGCTCCACGTACGCAAAGAAACACGGGCCCTTGTTTTTT	16	TRBV11-2	NA	TRBJ2-2	many
CATLLGGTGNQPQHF	TGTGCCACCCTGTTGGGGGGAACGGGCAATCAGCCCCAGCATTTT	15	TRBV10-3	NA	TRBJ1-5	many
CASTSVESSGNTIYF	TGTGCCAGCACCTCGGTTGAAAGCTCTGGAAACACCATATATTTT	15	TRBV6-2/TRBV6-3	NA	TRBJ1-3	many
CASFPGQTNTGELFF	TGCGCCAGCTTTCCGGGACAGACGAACACCGGGGAGCTGTTTTTT	15	TRBV5-1	TRBD1	TRBJ2-2	NA
CATSEARASGQETQYF	TGTGCCACCAGTGAGGCTCGCGCTAGCGGACAAGAGACCCAGTACTTC	16	TRBV24-1	TRBD2	TRBJ2-5	many
CASSLLRGSGELFF	TGCGCCAGCAGCTTGTTACGGGGATCCGGGGAGCTGTTTTTT	14	TRBV5-1	NA	TRBJ2-2	NA
CATSREWAGPNQPQHF	TGTGCCACCAGCAGAGAATGGGCAGGACCGAATCAGCCCCAGCATTTT	16	TRBV15	NA	TRBJ1-5	many